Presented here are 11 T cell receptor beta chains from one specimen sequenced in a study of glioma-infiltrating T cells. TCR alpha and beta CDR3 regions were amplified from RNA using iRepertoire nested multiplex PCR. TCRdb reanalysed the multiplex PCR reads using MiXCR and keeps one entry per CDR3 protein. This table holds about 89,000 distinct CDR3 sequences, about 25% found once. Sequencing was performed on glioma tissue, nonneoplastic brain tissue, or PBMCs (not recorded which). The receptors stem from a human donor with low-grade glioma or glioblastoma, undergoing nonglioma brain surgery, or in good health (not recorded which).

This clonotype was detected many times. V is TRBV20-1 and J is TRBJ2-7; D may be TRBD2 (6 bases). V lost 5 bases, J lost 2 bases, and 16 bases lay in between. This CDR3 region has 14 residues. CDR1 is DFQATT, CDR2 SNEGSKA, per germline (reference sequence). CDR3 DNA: TGCAGTGCTTTATCAGAGGAGGGGACCTACGAGCAGTACTTC. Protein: CSALSEEGTYEQYF.

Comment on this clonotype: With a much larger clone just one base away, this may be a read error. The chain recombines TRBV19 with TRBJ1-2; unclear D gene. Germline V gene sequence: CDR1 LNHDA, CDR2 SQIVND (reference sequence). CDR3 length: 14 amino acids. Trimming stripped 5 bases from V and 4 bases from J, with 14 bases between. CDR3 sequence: CASSSHKGSYGYTF. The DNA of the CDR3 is TGTGCCAGTAGTTCGCACAAGGGCTCCTATGGCTACACCTTC.

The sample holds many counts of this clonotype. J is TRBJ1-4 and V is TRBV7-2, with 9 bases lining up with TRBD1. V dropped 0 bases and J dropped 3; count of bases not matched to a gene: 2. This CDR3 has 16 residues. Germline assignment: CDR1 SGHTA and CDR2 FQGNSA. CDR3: CASSLAGQGANEKLFF. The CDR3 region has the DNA TGTGCCAGCAGCTTAGCGGGACAGGGAGCTAATGAAAAACTGTTTTTT.

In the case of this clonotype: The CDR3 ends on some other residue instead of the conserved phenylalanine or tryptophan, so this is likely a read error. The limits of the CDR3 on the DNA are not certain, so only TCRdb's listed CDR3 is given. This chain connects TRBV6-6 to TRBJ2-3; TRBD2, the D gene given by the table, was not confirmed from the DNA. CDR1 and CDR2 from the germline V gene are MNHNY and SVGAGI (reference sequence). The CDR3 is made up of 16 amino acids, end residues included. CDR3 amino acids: CASSLASGGDKQYFGP.

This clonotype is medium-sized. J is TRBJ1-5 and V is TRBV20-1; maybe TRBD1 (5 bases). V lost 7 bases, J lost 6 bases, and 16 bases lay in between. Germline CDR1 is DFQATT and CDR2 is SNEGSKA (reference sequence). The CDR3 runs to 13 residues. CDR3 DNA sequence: TGCAGTGTAACACCAGGGCTCTCTCAGCCCCAGCATTTT. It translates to CSVTPGLSQPQHF.

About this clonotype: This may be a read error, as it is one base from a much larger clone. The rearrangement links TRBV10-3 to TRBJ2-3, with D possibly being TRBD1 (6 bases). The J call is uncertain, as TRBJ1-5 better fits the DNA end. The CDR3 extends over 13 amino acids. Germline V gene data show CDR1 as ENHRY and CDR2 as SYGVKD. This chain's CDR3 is CAVSGGGTDTQHF. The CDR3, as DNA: TGTGCCGTCTCGGGGGGGGGCACAGATACGCAGCATTTT.

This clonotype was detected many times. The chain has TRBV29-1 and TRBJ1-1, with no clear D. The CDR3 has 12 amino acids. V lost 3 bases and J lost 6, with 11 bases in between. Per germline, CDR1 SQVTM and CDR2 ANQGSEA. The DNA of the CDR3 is TGCAGCGTTGATCGGCAAGGCGCTGAAGCTTTCTTT. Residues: CSVDRQGAEAFF.

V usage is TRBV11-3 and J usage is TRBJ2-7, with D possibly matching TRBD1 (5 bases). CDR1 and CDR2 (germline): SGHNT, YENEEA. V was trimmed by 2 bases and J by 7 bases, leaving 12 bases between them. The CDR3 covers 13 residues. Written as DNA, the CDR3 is TGTGCCAGCAGCTTACAGGGTTTTGGGGAGCAGTACTTC. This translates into CASSLQGFGEQYF.

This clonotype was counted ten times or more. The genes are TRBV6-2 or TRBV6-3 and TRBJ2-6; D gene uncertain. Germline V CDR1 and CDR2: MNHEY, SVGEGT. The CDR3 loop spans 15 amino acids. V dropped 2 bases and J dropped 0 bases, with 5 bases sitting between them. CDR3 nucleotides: TGTGCCAGCAGTTACGTCGGCTCTGGGGCCAACGTCCTGACTTTC. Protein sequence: CASSYVGSGANVLTF.

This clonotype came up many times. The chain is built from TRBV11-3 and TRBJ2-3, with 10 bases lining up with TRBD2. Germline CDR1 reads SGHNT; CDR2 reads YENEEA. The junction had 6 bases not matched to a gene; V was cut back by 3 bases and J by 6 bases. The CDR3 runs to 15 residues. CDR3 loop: CASSLTSGRRDTQYF. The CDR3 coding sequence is TGTGCCAGCAGCTTGACTAGCGGGCGTCGGGATACGCAGTATTTT.

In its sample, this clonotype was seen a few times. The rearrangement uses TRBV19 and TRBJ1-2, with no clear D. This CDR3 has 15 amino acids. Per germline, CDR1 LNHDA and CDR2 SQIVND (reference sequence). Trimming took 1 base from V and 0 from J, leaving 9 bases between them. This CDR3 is CASSIVERANYGYTF. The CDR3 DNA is TGTGCCAGTAGTATAGTGGAGCGTGCTAACTATGGCTACACCTTC.